The 28 T cell receptor beta chains in this list originate from one sample, sequenced in a study of regulatory dendritic cells for organ transplantation. This table comes from immunoSEQ multiplex PCR, and its TCRdb copy is limited to in-frame clones, with some not included. The table includes 25,000 to 35,000 clones, roughly 85% detected once. Sequencing was done on a sample of naive CD4+ T cells from blood. Stated subset: CD45RA+ naive T cells. All receptors derive from a human donor in good health.

V gene TRBV5-4 combines with J gene TRBJ2-7; weak D call: TRBD2 (5 bases). The CDR3 contains 14 residues. Trimming took 4 bases from V and 1 from J, leaving 12 bases between them. The germline CDR1 and CDR2 sequences are SGHNT and YYREEE (reference sequence). CDR3 nucleotides: TGTGCCAGCAGCCCTGGACTTGAATCCTACGAGCAGTACTTC. Translating it yields CASSPGLESYEQYF.

CDR3 loop: CASSRKPQDSNSPLHF. In DNA, the CDR3 is TGTGCCAGCAGCCGGAAACCCCAGGACAGTAATTCACCCCTCCACTTT. This chain links TRBV7-6 with TRBJ1-6, with D possibly being TRBD1 (6 bases). V gave up 5 bases and J gave up 6 bases, with 17 bases separating them. Looked up from germline, CDR1 is SGHVS and CDR2 is FNYEAQ. This CDR3 is 16 amino acids long.

The chain links TRBV14 to TRBJ2-5; D is perhaps TRBD1 (6 bases). This CDR3 region has 15 residues. Germline V gene sequence: CDR1 SGHDN, CDR2 FVKESK. V dropped 4 bases and J dropped 2 bases, with 14 bases sitting between them. Here the CDR3 reads CASSLRGRLQETQYF. The CDR3 coding sequence is TGTGCCAGCAGCCTCAGGGGACGGTTACAAGAGACCCAGTACTTC.

The genes are TRBV11-3 and TRBJ1-2; possible D gene TRBD1, 5 bases. The V end lost 5 bases, the J end lost 0 bases, and 13 bases lay between the germline ends. The CDR3 runs 15 residues. Per the germline V gene, CDR1 is SGHNT and CDR2 is YENEEA. The CDR3 nucleotides are TGTGCCAGCAGCCCGCAGGGTTTAGCTAACTATGGCTACACCTTC. Its protein product is CASSPQGLANYGYTF.

V is TRBV2 and J is TRBJ1-5; D uncertain. Per the germline V gene, CDR1 is SNHLY and CDR2 is FYNNEI. Trimming removed 5 bases at V and 6 bases at J, with 5 bases between. CDR3 size: 11 residues. The chain's CDR3 is CASSLSQPQHF. CDR3 sequence (DNA): TGTGCCAGCAGTCTAAGTCAGCCCCAGCATTTT.

J is TRBJ2-4 and V is TRBV5-6, with TRBD2 matching over 7 bases. J gave up 7 bases and V 0 bases, and 4 bases lay outside the gene matches. In germline, CDR1 is SGHDT, CDR2 YYEEEE. This CDR3 has 14 residues. CDR3 in amino acids: CASSLATGGNIQYF. For the CDR3, the DNA is TGTGCCAGCAGCTTGGCCACCGGGGGGAACATTCAGTACTTC.

The chain has TRBV5-3 and TRBJ2-7; D perhaps matches TRBD2 (6 bases). TRBV5-3 is noted as an ORF with a role that remains uncertain. V lost 4 bases and J 2 bases, leaving 16 bases between the germline ends. The CDR3 spans 15 residues. DNA for the CDR3: TGTGCCAGAAGCATTGGGAGGCCGGTCACCTACGAGCAGTACTTC. Its translation: CARSIGRPVTYEQYF.

The chain recombines TRBV2 with TRBJ1-2; the D gene is possibly TRBD1 (5 bases). This CDR3 region has 14 residues. Between the trimmed V and J ends, which lost 2 bases and 3 bases, there was a span of 10 bases. Germline V gives CDR1 SNHLY, CDR2 FYNNEI. CDR3 loop: CASSESGGYYGYTF. The CDR3 nucleotides are TGTGCCAGCAGTGAAAGCGGGGGGTACTATGGCTACACCTTC.

This sequence joins TRBV19 and TRBJ1-6; 11 bases fit TRBD1. V lost 5 bases to trimming and J lost 10 bases; unmatched junction nucleotides: 10. The germline CDR1 and CDR2 sequences are LNHDA and SQIVND (reference sequence). CDR3 length: 16 amino acids. The CDR3 is CASSLPGTGGQSPLHF. CDR3 coding DNA: TGTGCCAGTAGTTTACCCGGGACAGGGGGTCAGTCACCCCTCCACTTT.

The chain employs TRBV18 and TRBJ2-3, with 7 bases lining up with TRBD1. The CDR3 has 17 amino acids. The J segment lost 2 bases and the V segment lost 3 bases, leaving 11 bases of the junction unmatched. CDR1 and CDR2 from the germline V gene are KGHSH and LQKENI. CDR3 in DNA: TGTGCCAGCTCACCGCTAACACAGGGGCGGTCCACAGATACGCAGTATTTT. It encodes CASSPLTQGRSTDTQYF.

In this sample, this clone turned up a few times. This chain uses TRBV2 with TRBJ1-3; no reliable D call. The CDR3 sequence is 15 residues long. V was trimmed by 6 bases and J by 4 bases, leaving 16 bases between them. CDR1 is SNHLY, CDR2 FYNNEI, per germline. The CDR3 sequence: CASRTVGMGGNTIYF. The CDR3 bases are TGTGCCAGCAGGACGGTGGGCATGGGCGGAAACACCATATATTTT.

This clone was observed a few times. The DNA of the CDR3 is TGTGCCAGCAGCGCCCAGGGGGCTCACACTGAAGCTTTCTTT. Its protein is CASSAQGAHTEAFF. This chain joins TRBV2 and TRBJ1-1; TRBD1 agrees at 8 bases. This CDR3 has 14 residues. J was trimmed by 3 bases and V by 6 bases; bases with no gene match: 6. Germline V gives CDR1 SNHLY, CDR2 FYNNEI.

V gene TRBV4-1 combines with J gene TRBJ2-5, with a weak D call TRBD2 (7 bases). Looked up from germline, CDR1 is MGHRA and CDR2 is YSYEKL. This CDR3 region has 16 residues. V was clipped by 1 base and J by 4 bases, with 16 bases between them. CDR3 loop: CASSQVGGARGETQYF. CDR3 nucleotide sequence: TGCGCCAGCAGCCAAGTAGGGGGGGCCAGAGGAGAGACCCAGTACTTC.

This chain connects TRBV6-4 to TRBJ2-3; 8 nucleotides match TRBD2. Per germline, CDR1 MRHNA and CDR2 SNTAGT. The ends lost 4 bases at V and 1 base at J; junction bases unmatched: 4. This CDR3 contains 15 residues. CDR3: CASSVEAGGTDTQYF. For the CDR3, the DNA is TGTGCCAGCAGTGTGGAAGCGGGGGGCACAGATACGCAGTATTTT.

V and J are TRBV7-2 and TRBJ2-7; the match to TRBD1 covers 9 bases. Per germline, CDR1 SGHTA and CDR2 FQGNSA. The CDR3 is made up of 15 amino acids. The ends lost 6 bases at V and 5 bases at J; junction bases unmatched: 11. In nucleotides, the CDR3 is TGTGCCAGCAGTCTCCCCGGGACAGGGAAGGACGAGCAGTACTTC. Protein sequence: CASSLPGTGKDEQYF.

The rearrangement joins TRBV7-2 to TRBJ2-1; 9 nucleotides match TRBD1. V lost 3 bases and J lost 6; bases outside the gene matches: 3. This CDR3 region has 14 residues. CDR1 SGHTA and CDR2 FQGNSA come from the germline V gene. CDR3 region: CASSFRDRVNEQFF. CDR3 nucleotides: TGTGCCAGCAGCTTTAGGGACAGGGTCAATGAGCAGTTCTTC. Full variable domain (outside the CDR3, taken from reference TRBV7-2 and TRBJ2-1): GAGVSQSPSNKVTEKGKDVELRCDPISGHTALYWYRQSLGQGLEFLIYFQGNSAPDKSGLPSDRFSAERTGGSVSTLTIQRTQQEDSAVYLCASSFRDRVNEQFFGPGTRLTVL.

This chain connects TRBV19 to TRBJ1-6; D is ambiguous. The CDR3 extends over 17 amino acids. V gave up 7 bases and J gave up 0 bases, with 16 bases separating them. Germline V gene data show CDR1 as LNHDA and CDR2 as SQIVND (reference sequence). CDR3 in DNA: TGTGCCAGTAAAGCGGCGGCGGATTCCTCCTATAATTCACCCCTCCACTTT. It codes for CASKAAADSSYNSPLHF.

This clone was detected a few times. The rearrangement uses TRBV4-1 and TRBJ2-2; perhaps TRBD1 as D (8 bases). CDR3 length equals 19 residues. The V gene lost 4 bases and the J gene lost 2 bases, with 23 bases spanning the gap. Germline V gene sequence: CDR1 MGHRA, CDR2 YSYEKL. The CDR3 here is CASSRGEGQGAFNTGELFF. The CDR3 region has the DNA TGCGCCAGCAGCCGAGGGGAGGGGCAGGGGGCGTTTAACACCGGGGAGCTGTTTTTT.

CDR3 amino acids: CSVLRLAGDEQYF. Here the CDR3 DNA reads TGCAGCGTTTTAAGGCTCGCGGGGGACGAGCAGTACTTC. The chain combines TRBV29-1 with TRBJ2-7, with 7 bases fitting TRBD2. CDR1 SQVTM and CDR2 ANQGSEA come from the germline V gene. The CDR3 has 13 residues. V shed 5 bases, J shed 5 bases, and the junction held 9 bases outside the gene matches.

The chain couples TRBV9 to TRBJ1-2; perhaps TRBD1 as D (6 bases). V gave up 0 bases and J gave up 7 bases, with 13 bases separating them. Germline lookup yields CDR1 SGDLS and CDR2 YYNGEE. This CDR3 spans 14 amino acids. DNA of the CDR3: TGTGCCAGCAGCGTAGTGCCGGGACAAGGTGGCTACACCTTC. As protein: CASSVVPGQGGYTF.

The rearrangement links TRBV6-1 to TRBJ2-5, with TRBD1 matching 7 bases. This CDR3 contains 13 residues. V shed 8 bases and J 2 bases; nucleotides not matched to a gene: 5. Looked up from germline, CDR1 is MNHNS and CDR2 is SASEGT. CDR3 coding DNA: TGTGCCAGCGTACAGGGGTGGCAAGAGACCCAGTACTTC. It encodes CASVQGWQETQYF.

The chain combines TRBV7-6 with TRBJ1-5; D call uncertain. Trimming removed 1 base from V and 0 bases from J, with 7 bases in between. CDR1 is SGHVS, CDR2 FNYEAQ, per germline. The CDR3 is 15 residues long. CDR3 nucleotide sequence: TGTGCCAGCAGCTTAGGTCCTTATAGCAATCAGCCCCAGCATTTT. Its translation is CASSLGPYSNQPQHF.

This chain links TRBV27 with TRBJ1-3; possibly TRBD1 for D (5 bases). This CDR3 comprises 14 residues. V lost 3 bases and J lost 1, with 7 bases in between. Germline V gene lookup returns CDR1 MNHEY and CDR2 SMNVEV (reference sequence). The CDR3 nucleotides are TGTGCCAGCAGTTTTGGGGGGTCTGGAAACACCATATATTTT. It specifies CASSFGGSGNTIYF.

The chain couples TRBV19 to TRBJ2-5; 9 positions match TRBD2. The CDR3 is 14 residues long. Germline V CDR1 and CDR2: LNHDA, SQIVND (reference sequence). The junction had 4 bases not matched to a gene; V was cut back by 4 bases and J by 4 bases. CDR3 DNA: TGTGCCAGTAGTACTAGCGGGGCGGCAGAGACCCAGTACTTC. Protein sequence: CASSTSGAAETQYF.

The chain is built from TRBV2 and TRBJ1-1; the match to TRBD1 covers 12 bases. Germline lookup yields CDR1 SNHLY and CDR2 FYNNEI. The CDR3 is 15 amino acids. The ends lost 6 bases at V and 1 base at J; junction bases unmatched: 3. The CDR3, as DNA: TGTGCCAGCAGCGGGACAGGGGGCTCGAACACTGAAGCTTTCTTT. This sequence encodes CASSGTGGSNTEAFF.

The J gene is TRBJ1-5, the V gene TRBV7-2; tentative D call: TRBD1 (5 bases). The CDR3 consists of 13 residues. Germline-derived CDR1 and CDR2 are SGHTA and FQGNSA. Trimming cost V 0 bases and J 7 bases, with 7 bases left between them. This chain's CDR3 is CASSLARVQPQHF. CDR3 coding DNA: TGTGCCAGCAGCTTAGCCAGGGTACAGCCCCAGCATTTT.

The V and J genes are TRBV5-1 and TRBJ2-2, with 10 positions matching TRBD2. Germline V gene lookup returns CDR1 SGHRS and CDR2 YFSETQ. After removal of 5 bases from V and 6 bases from J, the junction contained 7 bases not matched to a gene. The CDR3 extends over 15 amino acids. CDR3 nucleotides: TGCGCCAGCAGAGCCGGGACTAGCGAGGCCGGGGAGCTGTTTTTT. Translated, it gives CASRAGTSEAGELFF.

In this sample, this clone turned up a few times. The chain recombines TRBV19 with TRBJ1-1; 7 nucleotides match TRBD1. The CDR3 length is 14 residues. CDR1 LNHDA and CDR2 SQIVND come from the germline V gene (reference sequence). Unmatched junction bases numbered 4, after V lost 6 bases and J lost 0 bases. CDR3 nucleotides: TGTGCCAGTAGGATGACAGGGATGAACACTGAAGCTTTCTTT. As protein: CASRMTGMNTEAFF.